Sequencing of this TCR beta chain was carried out in a study of blood T cell repertoires in COVID-19. Looking at the study overall: Acute and convalescent COVID-19 specimens originated in the United States, Italy and Spain.

The CDR3 covers 14 residues. In germline, CDR1 is MGHDK, CDR2 SYGVNS. Trimming cost V 4 bases and J 1 base, with 10 bases left between them. Original data processing: How many nucleated cells were present was estimated from reference gene primer amplification. Only in-frame clones appear in the TCRdb table, and some are missing; sequencing was by immunoSEQ multiplex PCR. That table gives V, J and clone size, and the DNA gave D and trimming. The sample includes about 130,000 clones, roughly 88% of them seen just once. The sample consisted of peripheral blood. The rearrangement uses TRBV25-1 and TRBJ1-1; D gene ambiguous. This receptor was taken from a woman aged 80 or over with acute or convalescent COVID-19. The CDR3 is CASSGGSSNTEAFF. The CDR3 DNA reads as TGTGCCAGCAGTGGAGGGAGTTCGAACACTGAAGCTTTCTTT.